What follows describes a single TCR beta chain. The antigen remains undetermined. The data are from a study of shared clonotypes between healthy human individuals. Overall study results and limits: The naive CD4 repertoires of several donors were compared, and around 4.9% of clonotypes were shared.

All donors were healthy HIV-negative adults lacking recent acute infections or vaccinations. Trimming removed 1 base at V and 6 bases at J, with 10 bases between. Germline loops: CDR1 SQVTM, CDR2 ANQGSEA. This CDR3 region has 13 residues. The authors ran the assay at deep level. TCRdb's table, derived via immunoSEQ multiplex PCR, lists solely in-frame clones and lacks some. The sample includes 2 million to 2.5 million clones, under 97% seen only once; the top ten take around 0.13%. The chain uses TRBV29-1 and TRBJ2-1; D not certain. The clonotype was recovered from a man between 18 and 35 years old in good health. What was sequenced was naive CD4+ T cells sorted from blood. Subset: CD45RA+ positively selected. CDR3 sequence: CSVEAPTINEQFF. The CDR3 DNA reads as TGCAGCGTTGAAGCCCCGACAATCAATGAGCAGTTCTTC.